The rows below give T cell receptor beta chains drawn from one sample of a study of cytomegalovirus exposure and HLA in healthy donors. The repertoire was sequenced with immunoSEQ multiplex PCR; TCRdb's copy has only in-frame clones and lacks some. Here the sample spans approximately 290,000 clones, around 80% being singletons. The sequenced sample was PBMCs. These receptors were obtained from a girl aged 2 to 9 in good health and CMV-seronegative. CDR3s include the opening cysteine and the closing phenylalanine or tryptophan. The order of the fields is D gene, clone size, V gene, J gene, CDR3 DNA, CDR3 protein. D genes are given only for firm matches. Size is omitted from some rows. Given values are once, few, many or a class for expanded clones.

TRBD2	NA	TRBV5-4	TRBJ2-7	TGTGCCAGCAGCCCGGCGGGGGTGGGATACGAGCAGTACTTC	CASSPAGVGYEQYF
NA	NA	TRBV13	TRBJ2-7	TGTGCCAGCAGCTTCTACGGGAGCGTCTACGAGCAGTACTTC	CASSFYGSVYEQYF
TRBD2	NA	TRBV18	TRBJ2-7	TGTGCCAGCTCACCGCAGCGGGGCGGCGACGAGCAGTACTTC	CASSPQRGGDEQYF
TRBD2	NA	TRBV28	TRBJ2-5	TGTGCCAGCAGTTCGGGGACTAGCGGGGGGTATAAGACCCAGTACTTC	CASSSGTSGGYKTQYF
NA	NA	TRBV18	TRBJ1-1	TGTGCCAGCTCCCCGGCAGGAATTGGCGCTGAAGCTTTCTTT	CASSPAGIGAEAFF
TRBD2	few	TRBV27	TRBJ2-5	TGTGCCAGCAGTCCCAATCTAGCGGGAGAAGAGACCCAGTACTTC	CASSPNLAGEETQYF
NA	NA	TRBV4-1	TRBJ2-3	TGCGCCAGCAGTCGAGTATCACTTTGGGATACGCAGTATTTT	CASSRVSLWDTQYF
NA	NA	TRBV7-2	TRBJ2-7	TGTGCCAGCAGCCCGACCTGGGGCTGGCTCACCTACGAGCAGTACTTC	CASSPTWGWLTYEQYF
TRBD2	NA	TRBV5-1	TRBJ2-3	TGCGCCAGCAGCTCGAATGACCTAGCGGAAAGCACAGATACGCAGTATTTT	CASSSNDLAESTDTQYF
NA	NA	TRBV28	TRBJ2-7	TGTGCCAGCAGTTTCGGTTTGGGCCGGATCACCTACGAGCAGTACTTC	CASSFGLGRITYEQYF